Listed below are T cell receptor beta chains from one sample, sequenced in a study of shared clonotypes between healthy human individuals. Profiled with immunoSEQ multiplex PCR; TCRdb holds only in-frame clones, not every one. The sample consists of about 2.1 million clones, just over 90% of them appearing once. The sequencing input was naive CD8+ T cells from PBMCs. These receptors all come from a young man in good health. Some clones in this sample may be carry-over from other donors' samples. Both conserved end residues are part of each CDR3. D genes are given only for firm matches. Rows may omit the clone size; those that give it use once, few, many or a size class.

clone_size | d_call | j_call | v_call | cdr3_nt | cdr3_aa
. | . | TRBJ2-7 | TRBV2 | TGTGCCAGCAGGTGGACACCAGGTCCCTACGAGCAGTACTTC | CASRWTPGPYEQYF
. | TRBD1 | TRBJ2-2 | TRBV28 | TGTGCCAGCAGGCAGACCGGGACAGCCAACACCGGGGAGCTGTTTTTT | CASRQTGTANTGELFF
. | . | TRBJ2-5 | TRBV28 | TGTGCCAGCAGTTCTGGGCAGGGAATCCAAGAGACCCAGTACTTC | CASSSGQGIQETQYF
. | TRBD1 | TRBJ2-7 | TRBV11-2 | TGTGCCAGCAGCTTAGGGACAGGGGAAAGATTCAACGAGCAGTACTTC | CASSLGTGERFNEQYF
. | TRBD2 | TRBJ2-1 | TRBV29-1 | TGCAGCGCACACGGACTAGCGGGACCCAATGAGCAGTTCTTC | CSAHGLAGPNEQFF
few | . | TRBJ1-2 | TRBV6-1 | TGTGCCAGCAGGAGGGATTCCGTCTATGGCTACACCTTC | CASRRDSVYGYTF
. | TRBD1 | TRBJ2-1 | TRBV5-1 | TGCGCCACCCAGTCGGGACAGGGGAACAATGAGCAGTTCTTC | CATQSGQGNNEQFF
few | . | TRBJ1-1 | TRBV27 | TGTGCCAGCAGCGGGCAGGACAACACTGAAGCTTTCTTT | CASSGQDNTEAFF
. | . | TRBJ2-5 | TRBV28 | TGTGCCAGCACCCGAAGTCGACCACAAGAGACCCAGTACTTC | CASTRSRPQETQYF
. | TRBD2 | TRBJ2-7 | TRBV13 | TGTGCCAGCAGCGGGAGGGCCTACGAGCAGTACTTC | CASSGRAYEQYF
. | . | TRBJ1-1 | TRBV19 | TGTGCCACGACCCCGGGGACGGCGAACACTGAAGCTTTCTTT | CATTPGTANTEAFF
. | . | TRBJ1-2 | TRBV7-9 | TGTGCCAGCGAAGCCGGGGACTATGGCTACACCTTC | CASEAGDYGYTF
. | TRBD1 | TRBJ2-7 | TRBV9 | TGTGCCAGCAGCGTGGGGGACAGTAACTACGAGCAGTACTTC | CASSVGDSNYEQYF
few | . | TRBJ2-7 | TRBV5-6 | TGTGCCAGCAGCTTGGCCCCCGGGAGACCGCTGGAGCAGTACTTC | CASSLAPGRPLEQYF
. | TRBD2 | TRBJ2-1 | TRBV18 | TGTGCCAGCTCACCTCCCCCGGGACTAGTGGGCCTCAATGAGCAGTTCTTC | CASSPPPGLVGLNEQFF
. | . | TRBJ2-1 | TRBV5-8 | TGTGCCGCCTGGGAGCGTGAGCAGTTCTTC | CAAWEREQFF
. | . | TRBJ2-7 | TRBV10-3 | TGTGCCATCAGTGTCATTGATTACACCTACGAGCAGTACTTC | CAISVIDYTYEQYF
. | . | TRBJ2-1 | TRBV10-3 | TGTGCCATCAGTGGGAGGGGGAATGAGCAGTTCTTC | CAISGRGNEQFF
. | TRBD1 | TRBJ2-7 | TRBV9 | TGTGCCAGCAGCGCCCGGGGGACAGGGTCGGGCGAGCAGTACTTC | CASSARGTGSGEQYF
. | . | TRBJ1-3 | TRBV19 | TGTGCCAGTAGTATTGGTACGGCTGGAAACACCATATATTTT | CASSIGTAGNTIYF
. | TRBD2 | TRBJ2-2 | TRBV6-6 | TGTGCCAGCAGTTGGGAGGGGCTGAACACCGGGGAGCTGTTTTTT | CASSWEGLNTGELFF
. | TRBD2 | TRBJ2-3 | TRBV7-9 | TGTGCCAGCAGCTCCTCTAGCGGGATCACAGATACGCAGTATTTT | CASSSSSGITDTQYF
. | TRBD2 | TRBJ2-1 | TRBV7-9 | TGTGCCAGCAGCTTTGGCGGGAGGGCCAGTGAGCAGTTCTTC | CASSFGGRASEQFF
few | . | TRBJ1-3 | TRBV28 | TGTGCCAGCAGACAAGACGTCTCCTCTGGAAACACCATATATTTT | CASRQDVSSGNTIYF
. | TRBD1 | TRBJ2-7 | TRBV6-5 | TGTGCCAGCAGTTACTCTGGCAACAGGGGGTACGAGCAGTACTTC | CASSYSGNRGYEQYF
. | TRBD2 | TRBJ2-1 | TRBV5-6 | TGTGCCAGCAGCTTGGGCGGGACTAGGACCTACAATGAGCAGTTCTTC | CASSLGGTRTYNEQFF
. | . | TRBJ2-7 | TRBV25-1 | TGTGCCAGCAGCGCAACAGGGACCGAGCAGTACTTC | CASSATGTEQYF
. | . | TRBJ2-1 | TRBV27 | TGTGCCAGCAGCCCGGGCTATAGCGGCTCCTACAATGAGCAGTTCTTC | CASSPGYSGSYNEQFF
. | . | TRBJ2-1 | TRBV20-1 | TGCAGTGCTAGGTTCAGTGAGCAGTTCTTC | CSARFSEQFF
. | TRBD1 | TRBJ1-4 | TRBV4-1 | TGCGCCAGCAGCCAAGTAAGGGACAGGGAAGGTGAAAAACTGTTTTTT | CASSQVRDREGEKLFF
. | . | TRBJ2-7 | TRBV6-6 | TGTGCCAGCAGTTACATGGCGACATCCTCCTACGAGCAGTACTTC | CASSYMATSSYEQYF
. | . | TRBJ2-2 | TRBV5-6 | TGTGCCAGCAGCGACTCTGCCTTACAGGGAAGGACCGGGGAGCTGTTTTTT | CASSDSALQGRTGELFF
. | . | TRBJ2-7 | TRBV11-2 | TGTGCCAGCAGCACCTTCGGCTACGAGCAGTACTTC | CASSTFGYEQYF
once | . | TRBJ2-5 | TRBV5-4 | TGTGCCAGCAGCTCGCGTGGTCGGTCCCAAGAGACCCAGTACTTC | CASSSRGRSQETQYF
. | . | TRBJ2-7 | TRBV27 | TGTGCCAGCAGGCCCGACAGCTACGAGCAGTACTTC | CASRPDSYEQYF
. | . | TRBJ2-7 | TRBV30 | TGTGCCTCCCTCCCGGTGAACACCTACGAGCAGTACTTC | CASLPVNTYEQYF
. | . | TRBJ1-2 | TRBV30 | TGTGCCTGGAGTGTACGAGGGGGTTCGGCCGACAACTATGGCTACACCTTC | CAWSVRGGSADNYGYTF
. | . | TRBJ2-7 | TRBV5-1 | TGCGCCAGCAGCCCTACCGGGGCTACGGCGTACGAGCAGTACTTC | CASSPTGATAYEQYF
. | . | TRBJ2-3 | TRBV28 | TGTGCCAGCAGTCGGACGGTTAGCACAGATACGCAGTATTTT | CASSRTVSTDTQYF
. | . | TRBJ2-7 | TRBV28 | TGTGCCAGCAGTTACCGCCGGGGGGAGCAGTACTTC | CASSYRRGEQYF
. | TRBD1 | TRBJ2-5 | TRBV7-9 | TGTGCCAGCAGCCGACGGTTCGATAAAGACAGGGCAGAGACCCAGTACTTC | CASSRRFDKDRAETQYF